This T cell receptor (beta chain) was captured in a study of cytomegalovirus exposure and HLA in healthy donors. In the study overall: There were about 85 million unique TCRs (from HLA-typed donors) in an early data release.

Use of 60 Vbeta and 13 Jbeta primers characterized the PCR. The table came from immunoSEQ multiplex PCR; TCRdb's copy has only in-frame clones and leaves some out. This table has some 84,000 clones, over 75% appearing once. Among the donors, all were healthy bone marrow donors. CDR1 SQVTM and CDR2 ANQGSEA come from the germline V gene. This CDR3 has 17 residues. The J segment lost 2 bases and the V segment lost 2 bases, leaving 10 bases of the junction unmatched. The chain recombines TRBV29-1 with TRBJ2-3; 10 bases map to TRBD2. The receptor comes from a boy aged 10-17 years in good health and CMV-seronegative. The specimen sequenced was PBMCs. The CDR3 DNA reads TGCAGCGTTGAACCATGGGGACTAGCGATAAACACAGATACGCAGTATTTT. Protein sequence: CSVEPWGLAINTDTQYF.